The present T cell receptor beta chain was sequenced within a study of CXCR3-negative and CXCR3-positive naive CD8 T cells (dated by TCRdb to about 2019). Background for the entire study: In total, some 140 million TRB reads were obtained, which works out to roughly 1.5 +/- 0.3 million reads per library. Data from under 12 donors, pooled across two independent experiments, went into the diversity and physicochemical repertoire analyses. TRBV-TRBJ cluster analysis included naive subsets from roughly 5 donors and memory cells from 3 donors.

Sequencing took place on a NextSeq 550. The Human TCR Profiling Kit (MiLaboratory) was used to prepare UMI-labeled 5' RACE TRB cDNA libraries. The full amount of extracted RNA was used for cDNA synthesis, and the full amount of resulting cDNA was used for PCR amplification. Libraries were prepared in parallel using an identical number of PCR cycles. In the original analysis: With a minimum of two reads required per UMI, MIGEC and MiXCR pulled out about 52,000 +/- 9,100 unique UMI-labeled TRB cDNA molecules from each library. On average, each library contained approximately 40,000 +/- 10,000 functional in-frame TRB CDR3 nucleotide clonotypes without stop codons. After each sample was downsampled to 5000 UMI-labeled TRB molecules, VDJtools was used to calculate diversity metrics such as normalized Shannon-Wiener and Chao1. VDJtools computed clonotype-size-weighted physicochemical properties of the central five CDR3 residues: interaction energy, strength, volume and Kidera factor 4. Through TCRdb reprocessing, the reads give one entry per CDR3 protein sequence; DNA is omitted. TCRdb, not the original authors, processed these V and J calls. The sample table records over 55,000 distinct CDR3 sequences. The ten top clones hold 23% of the sample.

CDR1 and CDR2, per the germline V gene (reference sequence), are LNHDA and SQIVND. The CDR3 goes from the cysteine to the phenylalanine over 15 residues. DNA is not recorded here. Comments on this clonotype: This clone's antigen is unknown.

Broad study findings and their caveats: Because surface CD5, which is linked to self-reactivity in mice, was comparable between the naive subsets, TCR interaction strength was also inferred from the physicochemical properties of TRB CDR3s. Freshly isolated PBMCs were used for most assays because CXCR3 expression went down partially after cryopreservation. Comparably high repertoire diversity was found in both naive subsets, whereas much lower repertoire diversity was found in memory CD8+ T cells. Within the same donor, TRBV-TRBJ usage looked similar between naive CXCR3-negative and CXCR3-positive cells, but memory cells had distinct patterns.

Each CD8+ T cell subset was flow-sorted in triplicate, with over 250,000 cells per subset placed directly into RLT lysis buffer. Standard density gradient centrifugation was used to isolate peripheral blood mononuclear cells from buffy coats. Total RNA was extracted from sorted cells using an RNeasy Mini Kit. The chain is made from TRBV19 and TRBJ2-7. Sample: memory CD8+ T cells from blood. The sample's cell subset or site, from its label and the paper: conventional CD8+ memory T cells (TMEM), sorted as controls. The receptor was derived from a human donor in good health. Some clones in this sample may be carry-over from other donors' samples. The CDR3: CASSIDSRTSYEQYF.